What follows are 9 T cell receptor beta chains derived from one specimen sequenced in a study of Ad26.COV2.S vaccination and SARS-CoV-2 variants. Assay: immunoSEQ multiplex PCR; the TCRdb copy retains only in-frame clones and omits some. The repertoire holds about 280,000 clones, around 87% seen once, with more than 2.5% in the top ten. The treatment: around 19 received Ad26.COV2.S at low or high dose, single or two shots; five or six received placebo; per-sample allocation not given. The samples were gathered on day 63 after the first injection of vaccine or placebo. This specimen was peripheral blood, taken in a trial of Ad26.COV2.S vaccine versus placebo. These receptors were taken from a person between 18 and 59 years old who received the Ad26.COV2.S COVID-19 vaccine or a placebo.

The rearrangement links TRBV27 to TRBJ1-1; D is perhaps TRBD1 (5 bases). CDR3 length equals 14 residues. The germline CDR1 and CDR2 sequences are MNHEY and SMNVEV (reference sequence). Between the trimmed V and J ends, which lost 6 bases and 5 bases, there was a span of 16 bases. The CDR3 bases are TGTGCCAGCAGCCTTGCGGGGGTAGGGACTGAAGCTTTCTTT. Protein: CASSLAGVGTEAFF.

This chain connects TRBV28 to TRBJ1-2; 9 nucleotides agree with TRBD1. Trimming removed 2 bases from V and 4 bases from J; junction bases left unmatched: 8. Germline V lookup: CDR1 MDHEN, CDR2 SYDVKM. The CDR3 has 16 residues. The CDR3 region is CASSLSPGTGFYGYTF. The CDR3, as DNA: TGTGCCAGCAGTTTAAGTCCCGGGACAGGGTTCTATGGCTACACCTTC.

This rearrangement joins TRBV29-1 to TRBJ2-7, with D perhaps matching TRBD2 (6 bases). The CDR3 covers 12 residues. Between the trimmed V and J ends, which lost 4 bases and 6 bases, there was a span of 13 bases. CDR1 is SQVTM and CDR2 is ANQGSEA in the germline V gene. Written as DNA, the CDR3 is TGCAGCGTTGCCGGGACTTTGTCCGAGCAGTACTTC. This codes for CSVAGTLSEQYF.

The chain is built from TRBV30 and TRBJ1-5, with D possibly matching TRBD1 (6 bases). The CDR3 sequence is 15 residues long. CDR1 is GTSNPN and CDR2 is SVGIG in the germline V gene (reference sequence). V was cut by 6 bases and J by 2 bases, with 17 bases left in between. CDR3 loop: CACSQGGGGNQPQHF. The CDR3, as DNA: TGTGCCTGCTCACAGGGTGGTGGTGGCAATCAGCCCCAGCATTTT.

This clone was found once. This sequence joins TRBV24-1 and TRBJ2-1, with 12 positions matching TRBD2. Unmatched junction bases numbered 2, after V lost 0 bases and J lost 0 bases. CDR3 length: 18 amino acids. CDR1 and CDR2 from the germline V gene are KGHDR and SFDVKD. The CDR3 region is CATSDLRGLAGSYNEQFF. The CDR3 DNA reads TGTGCCACCAGTGATTTGAGGGGACTAGCGGGCTCCTACAATGAGCAGTTCTTC.

The chain is built from TRBV6-2 or TRBV6-3 and TRBJ2-7, with D possibly called TRBD1 or TRBD2 (5 bases each). CDR3 length: 15 amino acids. Germline V gene lookup returns CDR1 MNHEY and CDR2 SVGEGT. Trimming left V 4 bases short and J 2 bases short, with 15 bases between. This chain's CDR3 is CASSLTGTLTYEQYF. CDR3 sequence (DNA): TGTGCCAGCAGTTTAACCGGGACCCTCACCTACGAGCAGTACTTC.

The V call is TRBV27, the J call TRBJ1-1; TRBD1 agrees at 7 bases. Germline CDR1 reads MNHEY; CDR2 reads SMNVEV (reference sequence). The V gene end was trimmed by 3 bases and the J gene end by 8 bases; junction bases not matched to a gene: 9. The CDR3 totals 14 residues. The DNA for the CDR3 is TGTGCCAGCAGTTTCTTTTCTCGACAGGGAGAAGCTTTCTTT. It translates to CASSFFSRQGEAFF.

The rearrangement joins TRBV5-1 to TRBJ1-3; a possible D gene is TRBD1 (5 bases). From germline, CDR1 is SGHRS and CDR2 YFSETQ. This CDR3 comprises 15 residues. Trimming pared 3 bases from V and 0 bases from J, leaving 10 bases between. The CDR3 DNA reads as TGCGCCAGCAGCTCCGACAGAGCCTCTGGAAACACCATATATTTT. Encoded protein: CASSSDRASGNTIYF.

About this clone: The same CDR3 is also encoded by other DNA sequences in this sample. The V call is TRBV20-1, the J call TRBJ2-5; the D is unclear. This CDR3 is built from 10 residues. V lost 3 bases, J lost 5 bases, and 4 bases lay in between. Per germline, CDR1 DFQATT and CDR2 SNEGSKA (reference sequence). In DNA, the CDR3 is TGCAGTGCTAGTCAGGAGACCCAGTACTTC. Encoded protein: CSASQETQYF.